A single sample is the source of the 28 T cell receptor beta chains below, sequenced in a study of beta chain features in type 1 diabetes. The sequenced template was cDNA made from the entire isolated RNA. Here immunoSEQ multiplex PCR was the method, and the copy in TCRdb shows in-frame clones only, minus some. Here the sample spans around 430,000 clones, 30% being singletons. Sequenced material: naive CD4+ T cells from blood. Receptors originate from a man between 18 and 35 years old in good health.

The rearrangement links TRBV29-1 to TRBJ2-5; 7 positions match TRBD1. The CDR3 has 12 residues. The germline V gene encodes CDR1 SQVTM and CDR2 ANQGSEA. After removal of 7 bases from V and 5 bases from J, the junction contained 7 bases not matched to a gene. CDR3 coding DNA: TGCAGCGCCCACAGGGGCCTGGAGACCCAGTACTTC. Translating it yields CSAHRGLETQYF.

This sequence joins TRBV5-1 and TRBJ2-7, with 7 bases matching TRBD2. V lost 2 bases, J lost 7 bases, and 3 bases stayed unmatched. In germline, CDR1 is SGHRS, CDR2 YFSETQ. CDR3 size: 12 residues. CDR3 bases: TGCGCCAGCAGCTTAGGACTAGATGAGCAGTACTTC. Its translation is CASSLGLDEQYF.

This clone has only a few counts. The J gene is TRBJ2-1, the V gene TRBV19; TRBD2 aligns across 14 bases. CDR1 and CDR2 (germline): LNHDA, SQIVND (reference sequence). This CDR3 has 16 amino acids. The V and J ends lost 4 bases and 8 bases, in that order; junction bases with no gene match: 7. The CDR3 protein is CASSTPTSGRAYEQFF. CDR3 nucleotides: TGTGCCAGTAGTACCCCGACTAGCGGGAGGGCCTATGAGCAGTTCTTC.

As DNA, the CDR3 is TGTGCCAGTAGGCCGGGACAGGCGTTCAATGAGCAGTTCTTC. Translation: CASRPGQAFNEQFF. The chain carries TRBV19 and TRBJ2-1, with 8 bases fitting TRBD1. The CDR3 contains 14 residues. After removal of 6 bases from V and 6 bases from J, the junction contained 7 bases not matched to a gene. The germline V gene has CDR1 LNHDA and CDR2 SQIVND (reference sequence).

This chain uses TRBV29-1 with TRBJ2-5; no firm D call. CDR1 is SQVTM, CDR2 ANQGSEA, per germline. This CDR3 has 12 residues. Trimming removed 0 bases from V and 4 bases from J, with 6 bases in between. CDR3 DNA: TGCAGCGTTGAAGACGGTAGAGAGACCCAGTACTTC. Protein product: CSVEDGRETQYF.

This chain connects TRBV6-6 to TRBJ2-2, with D perhaps TRBD1 (6 bases). CDR3 length: 14 residues. V lost 6 bases and J lost 6, with 14 bases in between. CDR1 is MNHNY and CDR2 is SVGAGI in the germline V gene (reference sequence). CDR3 residues: CASRPEAGAGELFF. The CDR3 DNA sequence: TGTGCCAGCAGGCCTGAGGCAGGGGCCGGGGAGCTGTTTTTT.

V and J are TRBV9 and TRBJ2-7; 10 bases agree with TRBD2. The CDR3 extends over 17 amino acids. In germline, CDR1 is SGDLS, CDR2 YYNGEE. Germline trimming cut 3 bases from V and 0 bases from J; bases unmatched to any gene: 9. CDR3 sequence reads: CASSASPLAGGSYEQYF. DNA for the CDR3: TGTGCCAGCAGCGCCTCACCATTAGCGGGAGGCTCCTACGAGCAGTACTTC.

This clone has more than one count but fewer than ten. The chain joins TRBV4-1 to TRBJ2-7; perhaps TRBD1 as D (6 bases). With 6 bases removed from V and 2 bases from J, the gap between germline ends came to 14 bases. The germline CDR1 and CDR2 sequences are MGHRA and YSYEKL. This CDR3 is built from 14 residues. CDR3 coding DNA: TGCGCCAGCAGTATTCCAGGACAGACCTACGAGCAGTACTTC. Protein product: CASSIPGQTYEQYF.

This clone has only a few counts. V usage is TRBV7-9 and J usage is TRBJ1-4; 7 positions agree with TRBD1. The CDR3 has 16 amino acids. Germline V gene lookup returns CDR1 SEHNR and CDR2 FQNEAQ (reference sequence). The V segment lost 5 bases and the J segment 3 bases; nucleotides outside the gene matches: 9. The CDR3 coding sequence is TGTGCCAGCAGCGCCCGAGGGGGCGCGGCTAATGAAAAACTGTTTTTT. Its protein product is CASSARGGAANEKLFF.

The chain links TRBV18 to TRBJ2-5; unclear D gene. There are 15 residues in the CDR3. The germline V gene has CDR1 KGHSH and CDR2 LQKENI. V lost 1 base, J lost 2 bases, and 11 bases lay in between. CDR3 coding DNA: TGTGCCAGCTCACCACAGAGGAGAGGTCAAGAGACCCAGTACTTC. Translated: CASSPQRRGQETQYF.

This chain connects TRBV29-1 to TRBJ1-5; 9 bases line up with TRBD1. The ends lost 5 bases at V and 1 base at J; junction bases unmatched: 3. From germline, CDR1 is SQVTM and CDR2 ANQGSEA. The CDR3 is 14 residues long. The CDR3 spells CSVRTGESNQPQHF. The CDR3, as DNA: TGCAGCGTTAGGACAGGGGAGAGCAATCAGCCCCAGCATTTT.

The chain's CDR3 is CASSFTGSGANVLTF. CDR3 DNA sequence: TGTGCCAGCAGTTTTACAGGGTCTGGGGCCAACGTCCTGACTTTC. The V call is TRBV28, the J call TRBJ2-6; the D gene is possibly TRBD1 (6 bases). The CDR3 runs to 15 residues. Germline CDR1 is MDHEN and CDR2 is SYDVKM. Trimming pared 3 bases from V and 1 base from J, leaving 7 bases between. The variable domain in full, with the rest retrieved from reference TRBV28 and TRBJ2-6, is DVKVTQSSRYLVKRTGEKVFLECVQDMDHENMFWYRQDPGLGLRLIYFSYDVKMKEKGDIPEGYSVSREKKERFSLILESASTNQTSMYLCASSFTGSGANVLTFGAGSRLTVL.

Only a few counts were recorded for this clone. The chain joins TRBV7-9 to TRBJ2-7; TRBD2 aligns across 7 bases. The CDR3 totals 15 residues. Germline assignment: CDR1 SEHNR and CDR2 FQNEAQ (reference sequence). Germline trimming cut 1 base from V and 0 bases from J; bases unmatched to any gene: 3. The CDR3 coding sequence is TGTGCCAGCAGCTTAGGCGGGAGCCCCTCCTACGAGCAGTACTTC. This encodes CASSLGGSPSYEQYF.

This chain links TRBV25-1 with TRBJ2-3; the match to TRBD2 covers 14 bases. The germline V gene has CDR1 MGHDK and CDR2 SYGVNS. The CDR3 covers 17 residues. V lost 5 bases, J lost 2 bases, and 6 bases stayed unmatched. The CDR3 sequence: CASSTRTSGRSTDTQYF. For the CDR3, the DNA is TGTGCCAGCAGTACCCGGACTAGCGGGAGGTCCACAGATACGCAGTATTTT.

The sample holds a few counts of this clone. The chain recombines TRBV29-1 with TRBJ2-3, with D tentatively TRBD1 (5 bases). The V end lost 1 base, the J end lost 2 bases, and 7 bases lay between the germline ends. The germline CDR1 and CDR2 sequences are SQVTM and ANQGSEA. This CDR3 region has 13 residues. CDR3 sequence reads: CSVEGQHTDTQYF. The CDR3 region has the DNA TGCAGCGTTGAAGGACAGCACACAGATACGCAGTATTTT.

The V call is TRBV5-1, the J call TRBJ2-7, with D possibly being TRBD2 (5 bases). The ends were cut back, 4 bases at V and 5 bases at J, with 16 bases in the middle. CDR1 is SGHRS and CDR2 is YFSETQ in the germline V gene. The CDR3 has 14 amino acids. CDR3 in DNA: TGCGCCAGCAGCACCGCTAGCCGGAGAAACGAGCAGTACTTC. Translation gives CASSTASRRNEQYF.

The chain uses TRBV9 and TRBJ2-3; D call uncertain. The CDR3 sequence is 13 residues long. V lost 5 bases and J 2 bases, leaving 9 bases between the germline ends. Germline CDR1 is SGDLS and CDR2 is YYNGEE. CDR3 coding DNA: TGTGCCAGCAGAAATCGGGTCACAGATACGCAGTATTTT. Translation: CASRNRVTDTQYF.

This chain connects TRBV7-8 to TRBJ2-1; the D is unclear. The CDR3 runs 13 residues. V was clipped by 2 bases and J by 5 bases, with 7 bases between them. Looked up from germline, CDR1 is SGHVS and CDR2 is FQNEAQ. The CDR3 sequence is CASSLLSHNEQFF. CDR3 in DNA: TGTGCCAGCAGCTTATTGTCCCACAATGAGCAGTTCTTC. Based on the CDR3 plus reference TRBV7-8 and TRBJ2-1, the full variable domain is GAGVSQSPRYKVAKRGQDVALRCDPISGHVSLFWYQQALGQGPEFLTYFQNEAQLDKSGLPSDRFFAERPEGSVSTLKIQRTQQEDSAVYLCASSLLSHNEQFFGPGTRLTVL.

The V and J genes are TRBV6-1 and TRBJ1-5; D is perhaps TRBD1 (5 bases). Deletions cut 2 bases from V and 6 bases from J, with 5 bases between. Germline assignment: CDR1 MNHNS and CDR2 SASEGT. The CDR3 has 12 amino acids. CDR3 sequence: CASSEQGQPQHF. The CDR3 DNA reads as TGTGCCAGCAGTGAACAGGGTCAGCCCCAGCATTTT.

This chain links TRBV4-1 with TRBJ2-1, with TRBD1 matching 7 bases. The CDR3 runs to 18 residues. CDR1 is MGHRA, CDR2 YSYEKL, per germline. With V trimmed by 1 base and J by 7 bases, 16 bases remained unmatched. DNA of the CDR3: TGCGCCAGCAGCCAAGTAGTTCCAAGGGACAGCCGGGGTAATGAGCAGTTCTTC. Protein sequence: CASSQVVPRDSRGNEQFF.

This chain links TRBV29-1 with TRBJ2-5, with D possibly being TRBD1 or TRBD2 (5 bases each). CDR3 length: 12 amino acids. Between the trimmed V and J ends, which lost 6 bases and 5 bases, there was a span of 13 bases. Germline V gene lookup returns CDR1 SQVTM and CDR2 ANQGSEA. CDR3 nucleotides: TGCAGCGTACTTGGGGGTTCCGAGACCCAGTACTTC. Translating gives CSVLGGSETQYF.

This clone was counted only a few times. The CDR3 nucleotides read TGTGCCAGCAGTCCAGACTACAGACACACTGAAGCTTTCTTT. Translation: CASSPDYRHTEAFF. The chain joins TRBV7-6 to TRBJ1-1; D gene uncertain. Germline values: CDR1 SGHVS, CDR2 FNYEAQ. This CDR3 is 14 amino acids long. Trimming stripped 6 bases from V and 3 bases from J, with 14 bases between.

This clone was picked up a small number of times. The chain links TRBV7-9 to TRBJ2-3, with D possibly being TRBD2 (5 bases). The CDR3 sequence is 16 residues long. The V end lost 5 bases, the J end lost 0 bases, and 15 bases lay between the germline ends. CDR1 and CDR2 from the germline V gene are SEHNR and FQNEAQ (reference sequence). Here the CDR3 DNA reads TGTGCCAGCAGCCTACCGCGGGCGGTGAGCACAGATACGCAGTATTTT. It codes for CASSLPRAVSTDTQYF. Drawing the rest from reference TRBV7-9 and TRBJ2-3, the complete variable domain is DTGVSQNPRHKITKRGQNVTFRCDPISEHNRLYWYRQTLGQGPEFLTYFQNEAQLEKSRLLSDRFSAERPKGSFSTLEIQRTEQGDSAMYLCASSLPRAVSTDTQYFGPGTRLTVL.

This clone was found a few times. The chain is built from TRBV10-3 and TRBJ1-2; tentative D call: TRBD1 (5 bases). V was cut by 6 bases and J by 1 base, with 12 bases left in between. CDR1 ENHRY and CDR2 SYGVKD come from the germline V gene. The CDR3 consists of 14 residues. The CDR3 loop reads CAISLGGINYGYTF. The CDR3 coding sequence is TGTGCCATCAGCCTTGGGGGAATTAACTATGGCTACACCTTC.

The chain carries TRBV5-4 and TRBJ2-3; D ambiguous. V was clipped by 2 bases and J by 4 bases, with 8 bases between them. This CDR3 has 13 residues. Germline V gene lookup returns CDR1 SGHNT and CDR2 YYREEE (reference sequence). This CDR3 reads CASSFRGSDTQYF. In nucleotides, the CDR3 is TGTGCCAGCAGCTTTCGAGGCTCAGATACGCAGTATTTT.

The chain uses TRBV4-1 and TRBJ2-7; D gene ambiguous. This CDR3 is 13 amino acids long. V lost 0 bases, J lost 7 bases, and 10 bases lay in between. Germline V gene lookup returns CDR1 MGHRA and CDR2 YSYEKL. The CDR3 sequence is CASSQDPQREQYF. Here the CDR3 DNA reads TGCGCCAGCAGCCAAGACCCACAGAGGGAGCAGTACTTC.

Of note for this clone: The sample holds other DNA sequences that translate to the same CDR3. The chain carries TRBV9 and TRBJ2-1; 8 nucleotides align to TRBD2. CDR3 length equals 15 residues. The V gene's germline CDR1 is SGDLS and CDR2 YYNGEE. The junction had 1 base not matched to a gene; V was cut back by 2 bases and J by 0 bases. The CDR3, as DNA: TGTGCCAGCAGCGTGAGCGGGAGCTCCTACAATGAGCAGTTCTTC. This encodes CASSVSGSSYNEQFF.

This clone was seen a few times. The chain links TRBV10-3 to TRBJ2-7; a weak D match, TRBD1 (6 bases). V was clipped by 0 bases and J by 2 bases, with 8 bases between them. Germline V gene lookup returns CDR1 ENHRY and CDR2 SYGVKD. The CDR3 has 14 residues. Here the CDR3 reads CAISESRTAYEQYF. The CDR3 bases are TGTGCCATCAGTGAGTCGAGGACAGCCTACGAGCAGTACTTC.